The clone carrying this T cell receptor beta chain was found once. The antigen is not known. These data come from a study of cytomegalovirus exposure and HLA in healthy donors. TCRdb keeps only in-frame clones here, not all; method: immunoSEQ multiplex PCR. Of about 180,000 clones listed, 75% to 90% are singletons. Trimming took 7 bases from V and 0 from J; bases not matched to a gene: 10. Looked up from germline, CDR1 is LNHDA and CDR2 is SQIVND (reference sequence). This CDR3 has 17 amino acids. Findings and caveats of the study: Reports credit the classifier with highly specific, highly sensitive diagnosis of cytomegalovirus status. Subsequent analysis of the approximately 110 validation repertoires found a tendency for first-cohort TCR clusters to co-occur. TCR beta chains numbering some 150 were designated cytomegalovirus-associated.

This sequence originates from a man aged 18 to 30 in good health and CMV-seropositive. The specimen was PBMCs. This rearrangement joins TRBV19 to TRBJ1-5, with 9 bases matching TRBD1. The CDR3 sequence is CASNGQGIAYSNQPQHF. CDR3 DNA sequence: TGTGCCAGTAATGGACAGGGGATAGCTTATAGCAATCAGCCCCAGCATTTT.